This T cell receptor beta chain was identified in a study of vaccination effects on CD4 cells after COVID-19. For the study at large: Two-dose vaccination with either BNT162b2 or mRNA-1273 was given to the participants.

V gave up 5 bases and J gave up 2 bases, with 8 bases separating them. The CDR3 consists of 13 residues. Germline V CDR1 and CDR2: SGHRS, YFSETQ. The ViraFEST assay expanded antigen-specific CD4+ T cells with viral peptide pools before sequencing. Culture proceeded for 9 to 11 days, and CD4+ T cells were then isolated. Recipients of the vaccine had no prior SARS-CoV-2 infection and negative nucleocapsid antibodies. Cultivation was performed at a few million PBMC per well with 8 to 10 IU/ml IL-2 and about 10 ug/ml peptides added. Half-medium exchanges with IL-2 medium took place on days 3 and 7. Only in-frame clones appear in the TCRdb table, and some are missing; sequencing was by immunoSEQ multiplex PCR. Found here are 10,000 or so clones, about two thirds of them singletons; the top ten hold 20% to 25%. This clone was picked up a small number of times. Its specificity is not known.

This chain connects TRBV5-1 to TRBJ1-3; D remains unclear. The starting material was CD4+ T cells from PBMCs cultured with HCoV-229E spike peptides, obtained before COVID-19 vaccination. The TCR comes from a human donor who received a COVID-19 vaccine. Here the CDR3 reads CASRAAAGNTIYF. In DNA form, the CDR3 reads TGCGCCAGCAGAGCGGCCGCTGGAAACACCATATATTTT.